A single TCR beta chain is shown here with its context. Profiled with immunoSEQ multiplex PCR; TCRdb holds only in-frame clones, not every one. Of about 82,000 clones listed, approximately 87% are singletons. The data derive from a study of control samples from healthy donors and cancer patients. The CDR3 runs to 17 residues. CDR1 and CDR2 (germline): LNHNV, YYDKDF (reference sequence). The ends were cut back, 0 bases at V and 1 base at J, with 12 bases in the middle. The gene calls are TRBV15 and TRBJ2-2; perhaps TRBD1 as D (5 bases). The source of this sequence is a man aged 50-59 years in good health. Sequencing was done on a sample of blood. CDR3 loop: CATSREGAFGNTGELFF. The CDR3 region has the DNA TGTGCCACCAGCAGAGAAGGGGCTTTCGGGAACACCGGGGAGCTGTTTTTT.